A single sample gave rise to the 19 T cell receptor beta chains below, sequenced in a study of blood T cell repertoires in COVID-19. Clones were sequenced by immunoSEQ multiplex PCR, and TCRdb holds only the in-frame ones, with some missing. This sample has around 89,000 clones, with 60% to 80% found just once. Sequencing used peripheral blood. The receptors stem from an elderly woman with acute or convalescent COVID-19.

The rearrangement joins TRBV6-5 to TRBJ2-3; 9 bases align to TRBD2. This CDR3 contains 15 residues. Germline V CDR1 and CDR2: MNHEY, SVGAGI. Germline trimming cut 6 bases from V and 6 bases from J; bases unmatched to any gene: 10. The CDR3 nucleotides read TGTGCCAGCAGGGATAGCGGGGGCCTTGGCGATACGCAGTATTTT. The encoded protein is CASRDSGGLGDTQYF.

The CDR3 coding sequence is TGTGCCAGCAGCTTAGTTGCGAATTCTGGAAACACCATATATTTT. It yields the protein CASSLVANSGNTIYF. This chain uses TRBV7-2 with TRBJ1-3; no definite D call. This CDR3 is built from 15 residues. The germline V gene encodes CDR1 SGHTA and CDR2 FQGNSA. The germline V and J ends were trimmed by 1 base and 1 base, with 8 bases remaining between them. The whole variable domain, filled in from reference TRBV7-2 and TRBJ1-3, reads GAGVSQSPSNKVTEKGKDVELRCDPISGHTALYWYRQSLGQGLEFLIYFQGNSAPDKSGLPSDRFSAERTGGSVSTLTIQRTQQEDSAVYLCASSLVANSGNTIYFGEGSWLTVV.

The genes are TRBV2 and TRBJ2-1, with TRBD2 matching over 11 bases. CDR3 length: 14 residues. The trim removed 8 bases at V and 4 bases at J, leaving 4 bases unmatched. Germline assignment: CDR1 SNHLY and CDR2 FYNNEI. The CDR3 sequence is CASQRLAGYNEQFF. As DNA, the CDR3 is TGTGCCAGCCAACGACTAGCGGGGTACAATGAGCAGTTCTTC.

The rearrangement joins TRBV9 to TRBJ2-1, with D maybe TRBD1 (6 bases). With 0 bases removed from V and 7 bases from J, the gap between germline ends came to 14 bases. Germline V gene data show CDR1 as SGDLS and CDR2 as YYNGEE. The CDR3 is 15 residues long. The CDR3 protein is CASSVEGLGANEQFF. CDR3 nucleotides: TGTGCCAGCAGCGTAGAAGGACTGGGGGCGAATGAGCAGTTCTTC.

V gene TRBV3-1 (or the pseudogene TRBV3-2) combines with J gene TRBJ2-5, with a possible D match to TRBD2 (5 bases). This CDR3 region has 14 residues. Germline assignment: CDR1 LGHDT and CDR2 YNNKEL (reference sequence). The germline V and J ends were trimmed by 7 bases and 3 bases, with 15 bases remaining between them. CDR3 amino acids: CASNIEGTEETQYF. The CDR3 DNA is TGTGCCAGCAACATCGAGGGAACAGAAGAGACCCAGTACTTC.

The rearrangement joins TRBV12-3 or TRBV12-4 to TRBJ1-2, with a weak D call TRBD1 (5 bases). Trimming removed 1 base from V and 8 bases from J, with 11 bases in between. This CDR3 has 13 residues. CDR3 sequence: CASSLGGEGGYTF. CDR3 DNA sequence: TGTGCCAGCAGTTTAGGAGGGGAGGGAGGCTACACCTTC.

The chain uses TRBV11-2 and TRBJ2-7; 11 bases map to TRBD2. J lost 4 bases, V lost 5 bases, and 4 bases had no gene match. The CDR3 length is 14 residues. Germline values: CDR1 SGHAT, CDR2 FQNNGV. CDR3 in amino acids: CASSRLAGWYEQYF. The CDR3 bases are TGTGCCAGCAGCCGACTAGCGGGGTGGTACGAGCAGTACTTC. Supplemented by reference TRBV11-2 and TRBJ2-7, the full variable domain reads EAGVAQSPRYKIIEKRQSVAFWCNPISGHATLYWYQQILGQGPKLLIQFQNNGVVDDSQLPKDRFSAERLKGVDSTLKIQPAKLEDSAVYLCASSRLAGWYEQYFGPGTRLTVT.

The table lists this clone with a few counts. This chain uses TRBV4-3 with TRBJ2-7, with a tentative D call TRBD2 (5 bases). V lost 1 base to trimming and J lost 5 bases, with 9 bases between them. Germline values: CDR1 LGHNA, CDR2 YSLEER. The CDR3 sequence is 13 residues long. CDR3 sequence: CASSQGLAHEQYF. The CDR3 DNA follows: TGCGCCAGCAGCCAAGGGCTAGCACACGAGCAGTACTTC.

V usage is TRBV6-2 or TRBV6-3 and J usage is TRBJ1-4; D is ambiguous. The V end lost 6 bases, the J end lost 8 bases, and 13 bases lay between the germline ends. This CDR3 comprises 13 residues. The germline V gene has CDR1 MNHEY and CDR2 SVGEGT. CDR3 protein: CASSASGSEKLFF. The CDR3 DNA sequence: TGTGCCAGCAGCGCCTCAGGCTCCGAAAAACTGTTTTTT.

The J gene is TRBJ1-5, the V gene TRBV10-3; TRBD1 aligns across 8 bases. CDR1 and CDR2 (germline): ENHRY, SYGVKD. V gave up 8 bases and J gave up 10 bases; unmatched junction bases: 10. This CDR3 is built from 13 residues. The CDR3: CAISQGAVGPQHF. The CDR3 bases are TGTGCCATCTCCCAGGGGGCAGTTGGACCCCAGCATTTT.

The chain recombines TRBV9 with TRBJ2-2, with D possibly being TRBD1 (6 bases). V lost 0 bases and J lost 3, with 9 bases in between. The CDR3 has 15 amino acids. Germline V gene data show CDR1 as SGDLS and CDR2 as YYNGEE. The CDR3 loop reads CASSVDRAYTGELFF. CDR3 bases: TGTGCCAGCAGCGTAGACAGGGCGTACACCGGGGAGCTGTTTTTT.

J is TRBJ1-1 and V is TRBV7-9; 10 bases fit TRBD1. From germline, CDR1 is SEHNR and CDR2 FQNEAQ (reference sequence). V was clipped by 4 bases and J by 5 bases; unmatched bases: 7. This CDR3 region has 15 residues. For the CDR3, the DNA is TGTGCCAGCAGCTCAAGGGACAGGGGTGAGACTGAAGCTTTCTTT. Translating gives CASSSRDRGETEAFF.

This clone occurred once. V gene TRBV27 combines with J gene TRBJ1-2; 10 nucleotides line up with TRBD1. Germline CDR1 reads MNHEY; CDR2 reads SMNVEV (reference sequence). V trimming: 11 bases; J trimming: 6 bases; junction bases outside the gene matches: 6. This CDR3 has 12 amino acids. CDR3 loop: CACRTGGNGYTF. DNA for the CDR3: TGTGCCTGCCGGACAGGGGGAAATGGCTACACCTTC.

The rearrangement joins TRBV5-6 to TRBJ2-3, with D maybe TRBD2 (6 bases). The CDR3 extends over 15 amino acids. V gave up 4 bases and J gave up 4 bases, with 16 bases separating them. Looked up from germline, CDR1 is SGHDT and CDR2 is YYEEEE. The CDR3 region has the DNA TGTGCCAGCAGCCCGAAAGCCAGGGAGGCAGATACGCAGTATTTT. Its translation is CASSPKAREADTQYF.

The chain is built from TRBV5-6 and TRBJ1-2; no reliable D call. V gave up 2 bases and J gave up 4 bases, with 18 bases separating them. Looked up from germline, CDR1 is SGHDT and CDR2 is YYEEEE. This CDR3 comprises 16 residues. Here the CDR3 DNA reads TGTGCCAGCAGCTTTCTCTCGGGGTCTGGGATCTATGGCTACACCTTC. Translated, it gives CASSFLSGSGIYGYTF.

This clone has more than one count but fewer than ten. The CDR3 DNA reads TGTGCCAGTAGCATCGGGGATCCCTCTGGAAACACCATATATTTT. Protein: CASSIGDPSGNTIYF. J is TRBJ1-3 and V is TRBV19; no clear D gene. Looked up from germline, CDR1 is LNHDA and CDR2 is SQIVND (reference sequence). Trimming stripped 6 bases from V and 0 bases from J, with 12 bases between. This CDR3 spans 15 amino acids.

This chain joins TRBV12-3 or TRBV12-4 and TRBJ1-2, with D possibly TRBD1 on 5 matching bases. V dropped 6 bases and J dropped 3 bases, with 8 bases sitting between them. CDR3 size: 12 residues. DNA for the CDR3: TGTGCCAGCAGCCCCAGGGACTATGGCTACACCTTC. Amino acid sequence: CASSPRDYGYTF.

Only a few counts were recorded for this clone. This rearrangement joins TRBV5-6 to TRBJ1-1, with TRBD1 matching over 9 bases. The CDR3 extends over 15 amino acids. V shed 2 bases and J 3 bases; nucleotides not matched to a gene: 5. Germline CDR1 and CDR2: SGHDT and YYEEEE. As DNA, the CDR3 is TGTGCCAGCAGCTTTGGGGACAGGGAGTACACTGAAGCTTTCTTT. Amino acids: CASSFGDREYTEAFF.

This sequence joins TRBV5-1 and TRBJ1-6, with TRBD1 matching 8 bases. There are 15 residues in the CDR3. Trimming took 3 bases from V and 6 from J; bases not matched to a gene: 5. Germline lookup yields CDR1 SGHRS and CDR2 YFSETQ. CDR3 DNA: TGCGCCAGCAGCTCATTGACAGGGGCTAATTCACCCCTCCACTTT. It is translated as CASSSLTGANSPLHF.